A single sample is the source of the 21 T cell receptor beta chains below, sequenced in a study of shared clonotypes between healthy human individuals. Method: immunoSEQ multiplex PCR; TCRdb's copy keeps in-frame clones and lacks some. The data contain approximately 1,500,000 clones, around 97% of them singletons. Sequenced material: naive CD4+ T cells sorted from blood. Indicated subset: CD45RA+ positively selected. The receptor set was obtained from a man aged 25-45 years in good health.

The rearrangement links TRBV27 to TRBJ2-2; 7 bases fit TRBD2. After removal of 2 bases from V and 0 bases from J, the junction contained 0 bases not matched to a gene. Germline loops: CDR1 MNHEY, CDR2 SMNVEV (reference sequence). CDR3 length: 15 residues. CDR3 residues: CASSLGGANTGELFF. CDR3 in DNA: TGTGCCAGCAGTTTAGGGGGGGCGAACACCGGGGAGCTGTTTTTT.

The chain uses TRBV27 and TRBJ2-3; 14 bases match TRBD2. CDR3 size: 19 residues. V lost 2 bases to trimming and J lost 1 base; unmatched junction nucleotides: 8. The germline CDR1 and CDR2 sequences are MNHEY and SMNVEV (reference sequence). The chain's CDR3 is CASSLRKGTSGSGTDTQYF. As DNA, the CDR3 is TGTGCCAGCAGTTTAAGGAAAGGGACTAGCGGGAGCGGCACAGATACGCAGTATTTT.

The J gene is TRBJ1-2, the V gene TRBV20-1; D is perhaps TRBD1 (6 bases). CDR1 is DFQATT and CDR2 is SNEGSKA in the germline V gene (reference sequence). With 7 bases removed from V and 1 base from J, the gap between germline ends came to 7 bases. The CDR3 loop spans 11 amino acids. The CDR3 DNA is TGCAGTGAGGGGGATAACTATGGCTACACCTTC. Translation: CSEGDNYGYTF.

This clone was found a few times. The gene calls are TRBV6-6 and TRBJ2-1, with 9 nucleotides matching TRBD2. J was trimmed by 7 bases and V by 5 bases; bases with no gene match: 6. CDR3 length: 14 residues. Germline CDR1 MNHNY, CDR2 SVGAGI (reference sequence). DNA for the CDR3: TGTGCCAGCAGTCCTAGCGGGACCGGGAATGAGCAGTTCTTC. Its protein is CASSPSGTGNEQFF.

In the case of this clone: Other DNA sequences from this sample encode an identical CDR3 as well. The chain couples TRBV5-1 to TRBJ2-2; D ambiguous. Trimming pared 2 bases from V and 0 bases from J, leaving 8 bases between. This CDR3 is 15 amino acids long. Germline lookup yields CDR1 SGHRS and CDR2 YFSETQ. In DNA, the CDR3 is TGCGCCAGCAGCTTAGGCACGACGAACACCGGGGAGCTGTTTTTT. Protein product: CASSLGTTNTGELFF.

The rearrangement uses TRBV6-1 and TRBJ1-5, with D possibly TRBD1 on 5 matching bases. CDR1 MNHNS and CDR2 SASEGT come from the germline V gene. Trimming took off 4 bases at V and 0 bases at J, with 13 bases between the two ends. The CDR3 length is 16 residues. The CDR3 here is CASSAAQGYSNQPQHF. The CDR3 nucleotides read TGTGCCAGCAGTGCTGCTCAGGGTTATAGCAATCAGCCCCAGCATTTT.

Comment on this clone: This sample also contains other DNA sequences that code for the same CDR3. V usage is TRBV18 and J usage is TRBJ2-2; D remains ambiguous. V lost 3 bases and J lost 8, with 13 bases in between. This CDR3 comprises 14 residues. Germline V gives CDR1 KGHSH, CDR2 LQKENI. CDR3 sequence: CASSPLDNTGELFF. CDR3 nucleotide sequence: TGTGCCAGCTCACCGCTCGACAATACGGGGGAGCTGTTTTTT.

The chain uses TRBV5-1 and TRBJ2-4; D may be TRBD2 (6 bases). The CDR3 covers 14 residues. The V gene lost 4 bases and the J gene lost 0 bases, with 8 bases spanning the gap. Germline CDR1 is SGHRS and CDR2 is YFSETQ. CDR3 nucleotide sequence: TGCGCCAGCAGCGCGGGACTAGCCAAAAACATTCAGTACTTC. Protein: CASSAGLAKNIQYF.

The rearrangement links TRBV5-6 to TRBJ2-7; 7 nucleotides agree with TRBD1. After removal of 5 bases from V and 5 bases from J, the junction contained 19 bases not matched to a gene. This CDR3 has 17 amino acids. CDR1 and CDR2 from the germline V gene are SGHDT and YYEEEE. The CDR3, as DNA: TGTGCCAGCAGGTCAGGGGTCTATCGGACAGGTTTGGACGAGCAGTACTTC. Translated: CASRSGVYRTGLDEQYF.

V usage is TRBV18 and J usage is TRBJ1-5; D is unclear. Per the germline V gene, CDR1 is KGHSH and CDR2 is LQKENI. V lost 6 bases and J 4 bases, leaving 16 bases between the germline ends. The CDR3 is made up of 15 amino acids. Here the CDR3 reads CASSRNGGKNQPQHF. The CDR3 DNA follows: TGTGCCAGCTCCCGCAACGGAGGGAAAAATCAGCCCCAGCATTTT.

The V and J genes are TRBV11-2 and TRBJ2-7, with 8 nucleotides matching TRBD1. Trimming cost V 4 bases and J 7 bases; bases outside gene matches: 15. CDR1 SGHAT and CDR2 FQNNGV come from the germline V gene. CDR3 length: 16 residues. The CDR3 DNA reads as TGTGCCAGCAGCTCGCCGGGACAGGCCCCTTTAACAGAGCAGTACTTC. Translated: CASSSPGQAPLTEQYF.

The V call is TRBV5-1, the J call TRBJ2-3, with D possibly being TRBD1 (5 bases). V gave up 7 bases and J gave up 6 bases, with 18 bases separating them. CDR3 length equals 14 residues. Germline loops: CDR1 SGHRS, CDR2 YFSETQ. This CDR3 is CASSPGQVEDTQYF. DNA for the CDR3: TGCGCCAGCTCCCCAGGGCAGGTCGAGGATACGCAGTATTTT. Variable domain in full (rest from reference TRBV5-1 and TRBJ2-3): KAGVTQTPRYLIKTRGQQVTLSCSPISGHRSVSWYQQTPGQGLQFLFEYFSETQRNKGNFPGRFSGRQFSNSRSEMNVSTLELGDSALYLCASSPGQVEDTQYFGPGTRLTVL.

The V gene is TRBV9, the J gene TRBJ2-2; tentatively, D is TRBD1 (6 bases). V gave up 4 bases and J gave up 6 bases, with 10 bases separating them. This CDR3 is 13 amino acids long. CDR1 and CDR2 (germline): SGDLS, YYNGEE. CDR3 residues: CASSLQGSGELFF. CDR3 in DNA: TGTGCCAGCAGCTTACAGGGTTCCGGGGAGCTGTTTTTT.

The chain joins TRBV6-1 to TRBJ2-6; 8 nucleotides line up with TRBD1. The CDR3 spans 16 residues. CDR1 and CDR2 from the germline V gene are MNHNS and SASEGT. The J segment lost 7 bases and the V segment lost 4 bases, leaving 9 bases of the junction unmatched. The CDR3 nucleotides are TGTGCCAGCAGTGCCCTCCCGACAGGGGCAGCCAACGTCCTGACTTTC. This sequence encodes CASSALPTGAANVLTF.

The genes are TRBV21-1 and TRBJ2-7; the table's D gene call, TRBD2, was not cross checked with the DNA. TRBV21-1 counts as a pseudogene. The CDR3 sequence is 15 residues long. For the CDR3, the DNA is TGTGCCACAGGAAGACGACTAGGCCTTACCTACGAGCAGTACTTC. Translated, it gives CATGRRLGLTYEQYF.

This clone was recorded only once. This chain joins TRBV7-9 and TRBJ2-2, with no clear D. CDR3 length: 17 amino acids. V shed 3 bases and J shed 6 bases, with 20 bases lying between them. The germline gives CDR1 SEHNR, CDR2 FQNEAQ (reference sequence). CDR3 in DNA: TGTGCCAGCAGCTTTCTCTTGAGTTCTGGGCCCCCCGGGGAGCTGTTTTTT. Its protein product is CASSFLLSSGPPGELFF.

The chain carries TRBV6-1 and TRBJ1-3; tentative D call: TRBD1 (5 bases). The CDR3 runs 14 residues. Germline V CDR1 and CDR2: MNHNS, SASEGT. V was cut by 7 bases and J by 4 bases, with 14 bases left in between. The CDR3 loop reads CASTSTGWGNTIYF. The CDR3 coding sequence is TGTGCCAGCACGAGTACAGGTTGGGGAAACACCATATATTTT.

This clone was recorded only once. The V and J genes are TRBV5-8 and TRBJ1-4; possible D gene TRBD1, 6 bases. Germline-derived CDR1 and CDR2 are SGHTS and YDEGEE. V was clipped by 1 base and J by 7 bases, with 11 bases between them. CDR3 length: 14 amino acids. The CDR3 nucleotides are TGTGCCAGCAGCTTGATGGGGGCAGGTGAAAAACTGTTTTTT. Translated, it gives CASSLMGAGEKLFF. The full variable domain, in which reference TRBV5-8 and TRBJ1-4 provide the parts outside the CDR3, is EAGVTQSPTHLIKTRGQQATLRCSPISGHTSVYWYQQALGLGLQFLLWYDEGEERNRGNFPPRFSGRQFPNYSSELNVNALELEDSALYLCASSLMGAGEKLFFGSGTQLSVL.

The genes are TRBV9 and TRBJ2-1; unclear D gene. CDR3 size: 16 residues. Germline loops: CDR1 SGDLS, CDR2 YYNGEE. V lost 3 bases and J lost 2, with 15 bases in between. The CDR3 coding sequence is TGTGCCAGCAGCGGCCGATACCCGTCCGCCTACAATGAGCAGTTCTTC. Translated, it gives CASSGRYPSAYNEQFF.

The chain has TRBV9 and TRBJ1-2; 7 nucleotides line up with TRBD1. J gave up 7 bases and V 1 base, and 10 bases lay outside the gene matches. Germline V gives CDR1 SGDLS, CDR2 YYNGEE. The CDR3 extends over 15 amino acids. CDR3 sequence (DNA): TGTGCCAGCAGCGTACAGGGGGAACCCACCGGTGGCTACACCTTC. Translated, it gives CASSVQGEPTGGYTF. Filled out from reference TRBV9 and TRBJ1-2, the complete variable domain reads DSGVTQTPKHLITATGQRVTLRCSPRSGDLSVYWYQQSLDQGLQFLIQYYNGEERAKGNILERFSAQQFPDLHSELNLSSLELGDSALYFCASSVQGEPTGGYTFGSGTRLTVV.

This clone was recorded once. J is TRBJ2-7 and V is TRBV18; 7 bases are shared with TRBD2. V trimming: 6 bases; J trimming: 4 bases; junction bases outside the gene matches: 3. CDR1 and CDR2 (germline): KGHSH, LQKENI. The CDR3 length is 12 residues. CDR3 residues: CASSGGFYEQYF. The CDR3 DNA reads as TGTGCCAGCTCGGGGGGGTTTTACGAGCAGTACTTC.